This entry features one T cell receptor beta chain sequence. Its target is unknown. These data belong to a study of shared clonotypes between healthy human individuals. Across the whole study: Each donor had three CD4 naive, three CD4 memory, two CD8 naive and one CD8 memory plate.

Around 220 ng DNA, 25,000 to 35,000 T cell genomes, went into each sorted-subset replicate PCR. Measured with immunoSEQ multiplex PCR; TCRdb has only the in-frame clones, and not every one. The sample records about 2.4 million clones, 80% to 95% being singletons. General study results and limits: Several donors showed sharing of about 4.8% of naive CD4 clonotypes. Apart from blood, nothing was sampled; tissue repertoires likely differ.

Germline CDR1 is MGHDK and CDR2 is SYGVNS. CDR3 length equals 15 residues. The germline V and J ends were trimmed by 5 bases and 1 base, with 14 bases remaining between them. V gene TRBV25-1 combines with J gene TRBJ2-5; D possibly corresponds to TRBD1 (6 bases). The sequence was obtained from a man younger than 30 in good health. Some clones in this sample may be carry-over from other donors' samples. Sequencing was performed on naive CD4+ T cells from PBMCs. Indicated subset: CD45RA+ positively selected. Written as DNA, the CDR3 is TGTGCCAGCAGTCTACTGACAGGAGCCCAAGAGACCCAGTACTTC. As protein: CASSLLTGAQETQYF.